This T cell receptor beta chain derives from a study of T cells in Graves' hyperthyroidism and ophthalmopathy. This CDR3 region has 12 residues. Trimming removed 0 bases at V and 8 bases at J, with 7 bases between. Germline values: CDR1 SGHNT, CDR2 YENEEA. Amplification of TCR beta CDR3 regions was performed using RNA transcripts as template. Carried out on the TCR CDR3, a first-round RT-PCR used the HTBI primer set. TCRdb re-analysed the multiplex PCR reads in MiXCR, keeping a single row per CDR3 protein. Among 600,000 or so distinct CDR3 sequences listed, 46% were seen once. Sequenced input: peripheral blood or thyroid tissue (not recorded which). This chain connects TRBV11-3 to TRBJ1-2, with D unclear. This TCR was sampled from a woman between 18 and 30 years old with Graves' hyperthyroidism. DNA of the CDR3: TGTGCCAGCAGCTTAGAACTGGGAGGCTACACCTTC. Amino acids: CASSLELGGYTF.